Below are 4 T cell receptor beta chains sequenced from a single sample in a study of follicular helper T cells after annual influenza vaccination. Time point given: 2015-2016 season, pre-vaccination. TCRdb's copy holds only in-frame clones and misses some; the assay was immunoSEQ multiplex PCR. The sample lists about 14,000 clones; 78% were seen once. The sequences come from CXCR5- memory CD4+ T cells sorted from blood, collected on the day of influenza vaccination. These receptors came from an adult who received the influenza vaccine.

This clone was detected a few times. This chain uses TRBV18 with TRBJ1-6; D is undetermined. From germline, CDR1 is KGHSH and CDR2 LQKENI. The CDR3 loop spans 15 amino acids. V lost 3 bases, J lost 6 bases, and 12 bases lay in between. Here the CDR3 reads CASSPHVLLNSPLHF. As DNA, the CDR3 is TGTGCCAGCTCACCTCACGTACTCCTTAATTCACCCCTCCACTTT.

In its sample, this clone was seen once. The chain recombines TRBV10-3 with TRBJ2-5; 14 nucleotides match TRBD2. V trimming: 6 bases; J trimming: 3 bases; junction bases outside the gene matches: 3. The CDR3 length is 15 residues. The V gene's germline CDR1 is ENHRY and CDR2 SYGVKD. Here the CDR3 reads CAIRKTSGGEETQYF. The CDR3 DNA reads as TGTGCCATCAGAAAGACTAGCGGGGGGGAAGAGACCCAGTACTTC.

The V and J genes are TRBV28 and TRBJ1-6; no clear D gene. Looked up from germline, CDR1 is MDHEN and CDR2 is SYDVKM. CDR3 length: 13 residues. The V gene lost 1 base and the J gene lost 10 bases, with 8 bases spanning the gap. The CDR3 DNA reads TGTGCCAGCAGTTTATCGGGGAACTCACCCCTCCACTTT. Translation: CASSLSGNSPLHF.

The rearrangement joins TRBV28 to TRBJ1-1; D gene unclear. Trimming removed 2 bases at V and 3 bases at J, with 16 bases between. CDR3 size: 16 residues. Germline V gene lookup returns CDR1 MDHEN and CDR2 SYDVKM. CDR3 protein: CASSLGLGRRYTEAFF. The CDR3 region has the DNA TGTGCCAGCAGTTTAGGTCTTGGGAGGAGGTACACTGAAGCTTTCTTT.